This T cell receptor beta chain was retrieved from a study of T-cell reconstitution after alpha-beta-depleted transplantation in children. Study-wide results and limits: Reportedly, alpha-beta T cells present about two months post-transplant originated from several hundred expanded clones of graft origin. From newly produced T cells came most of the T-cell counts and diversity one year after transplant. Certain patients had high TCRbeta diversity at day 60, and it came from recipient T cells and thymic progenitors that survived.

TCRbeta library construction was performed incorporating unique molecular identifiers. TCRdb re-analysed the PCR reads in MiXCR, keeping a single row per CDR3 protein. The table has 500,000 to 650,000 distinct CDR3 sequences, 10% to 15% seen once. V was clipped by 5 bases and J by 2 bases, with 11 bases between them. The CDR3 has 14 residues. Germline values: CDR1 SGHTA, CDR2 FQGNSA. This clonotype was seen only a few times. Its target is unknown. The source material was PBMCs, mostly from graft donor cells, sampled 360 days after TCRalphabeta/CD19-depleted stem cell transplant. The V and J genes are TRBV7-2 and TRBJ2-3; D gene uncertain. The TCR comes from a male patient between 10 and 17 years old who had a stem cell transplant for acute myeloid leukemia, so the T cells may come from the graft donor. The CDR3 spells CASSPGPYTDTQYF. The DNA of the CDR3 is TGTGCCAGCAGCCCCGGACCCTACACAGATACGCAGTATTTT. Full variable domain (outside the CDR3, taken from reference TRBV7-2 and TRBJ2-3): GAGVSQSPSNKVTEKGKDVELRCDPISGHTALYWYRQSLGQGLEFLIYFQGNSAPDKSGLPSDRFSAERTGGSVSTLTIQRTQQEDSAVYLCASSPGPYTDTQYFGPGTRLTVL.